This T cell receptor beta chain emerged from a study of blood T cell repertoires in COVID-19. Study-level information: The analysed material was cDNA or gDNA that came from T cells, B-cell-depleted T cells, or PBMCs.

Assay used: immunoSEQ multiplex PCR; TCRdb lists only in-frame clones, some missing. The table has about 220,000 clones, 85% to 90% seen once. The CDR3 loop spans 14 amino acids. Trimming took 9 bases from V and 0 from J, leaving 14 bases between them. The germline gives CDR1 MNHEY, CDR2 SMNVEV (reference sequence). V gene TRBV27 combines with J gene TRBJ1-1; no clear D gene. The source is a man aged 30-40 years who had been exposed to COVID-19. Material for sequencing was PBMCs or T cells enriched from blood (not recorded which). This chain's CDR3 is CASSNRPMNTEAFF. CDR3 DNA: TGTGCCAGTAGCAATAGACCGATGAACACTGAAGCTTTCTTT.